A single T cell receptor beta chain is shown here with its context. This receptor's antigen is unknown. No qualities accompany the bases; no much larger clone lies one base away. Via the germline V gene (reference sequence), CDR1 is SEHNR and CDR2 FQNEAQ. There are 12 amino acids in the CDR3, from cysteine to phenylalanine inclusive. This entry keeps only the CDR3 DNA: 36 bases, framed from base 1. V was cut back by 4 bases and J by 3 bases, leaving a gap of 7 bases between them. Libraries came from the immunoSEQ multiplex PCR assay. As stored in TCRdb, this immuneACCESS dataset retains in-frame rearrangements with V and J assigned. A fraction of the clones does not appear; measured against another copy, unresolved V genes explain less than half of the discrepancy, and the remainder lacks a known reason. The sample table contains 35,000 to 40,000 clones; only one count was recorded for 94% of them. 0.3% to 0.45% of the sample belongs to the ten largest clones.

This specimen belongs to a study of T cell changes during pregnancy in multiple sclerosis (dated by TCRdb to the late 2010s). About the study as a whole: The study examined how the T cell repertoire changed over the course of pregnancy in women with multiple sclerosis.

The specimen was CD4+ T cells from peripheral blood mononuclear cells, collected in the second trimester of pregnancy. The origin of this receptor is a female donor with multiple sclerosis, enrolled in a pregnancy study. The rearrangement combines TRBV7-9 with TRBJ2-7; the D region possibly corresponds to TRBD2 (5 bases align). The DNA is TGTGCCAGCAGCTGGGGAGACTACGAGCAGTACTTC. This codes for CASSWGDYEQYF.